These 25 T cell receptor beta chains were sequenced from one sample in a study of blood T cell dynamics during melanoma immunotherapy. This table comes from immunoSEQ multiplex PCR, and its TCRdb copy is limited to in-frame clones, with some not included. The sample shows 8,000 or so clones, around 85% of them seen only once. The time point here: week 3, after first cycle of checkpoint inhibitor. Sequencing used blood, obtained from a patient treated with checkpoint blockade. These receptors all come from a human donor with melanoma.

This chain connects TRBV4-1 to TRBJ2-1, with TRBD2 identical over 7 bases. Germline CDR1 MGHRA, CDR2 YSYEKL. V dropped 0 bases and J dropped 1; count of bases not matched to a gene: 6. The CDR3 sequence is 17 residues long. This CDR3 is CASSQDLAAVSYNEQFF. In DNA form, the CDR3 reads TGCGCCAGCAGCCAAGACCTAGCGGCGGTATCCTACAATGAGCAGTTCTTC.

This clone was detected a few times. The chain joins TRBV5-3 to TRBJ1-3; tentatively, D is TRBD1 (5 bases). TRBV5-3 is an ORF; its function is uncertain. V lost 2 bases, J lost 4 bases, and 19 bases lay in between. The CDR3 is 17 residues long. CDR3 region: CARSFTPPRANGNTIYF. CDR3 DNA: TGTGCCAGAAGCTTTACCCCACCCAGGGCTAACGGAAACACCATATATTTT.

On this clone itself: The germline gene is not matched at one end of the junction; a read error may be the cause. The chain links TRBV18 to TRBJ2-7, with 7 bases aligning to TRBD1. The CDR3 has 15 amino acids. Germline-derived CDR1 and CDR2 are KGHSH and LQKENI. The CDR3 loop reads CASSPRQGRDYEQYF. The CDR3 nucleotides are TGTGCCAGCTCCCCACGACAGGGCAGGGACTACGAGCAGTACTTC.

This clone showed up just once. The J gene is TRBJ2-5, the V gene TRBV4-1; 12 bases are a match to TRBD2. This CDR3 has 13 amino acids. Germline V gene lookup returns CDR1 MGHRA and CDR2 YSYEKL. Trimming at V came to 2 bases and at J to 13 bases, leaving 5 bases not matched to a gene. CDR3 loop: CASSQRLAGVLYF. The CDR3 nucleotides are TGCGCCAGCAGCCAAAGACTAGCGGGAGTCCTGTACTTC.

The chain recombines TRBV7-2 with TRBJ2-5; 11 bases agree with TRBD1. TRBJ2-7 explains the end of the DNA better; the J call may be wrong. Germline CDR1 is SGHTA and CDR2 is FQGNSA. There are 15 residues in the CDR3. DNA of the CDR3: TGTGCCAGCAGCCCTACCGGGACAGGGGGGTACGAGCAGTACTTC. Its protein product is CASSPTGTGGYEQYF.

The genes are TRBV6-5 and TRBJ2-7; 11 nucleotides match TRBD2. Germline CDR1 and CDR2: MNHEY and SVGAGI. The V and J ends lost 3 bases and 6 bases, in that order; junction bases with no gene match: 10. This CDR3 spans 16 amino acids. The CDR3 reads CASSYRRLAGFLEQYF. CDR3 DNA sequence: TGTGCCAGCAGTTATCGAAGACTAGCGGGGTTCCTCGAGCAGTACTTC.

This chain links TRBV28 with TRBJ2-7; a weak D match, TRBD1 (6 bases). This CDR3 has 17 amino acids. Trimming took off 1 base at V and 6 bases at J, with 22 bases between the two ends. Germline CDR1 and CDR2: MDHEN and SYDVKM. The CDR3 reads CASSLLLVAQGLGEQYF. CDR3 in DNA: TGTGCCAGCAGTTTATTGCTGGTCGCGCAGGGGCTCGGCGAGCAGTACTTC.

The chain carries TRBV10-3 and TRBJ1-1; D possibly corresponds to TRBD1 (5 bases). This CDR3 region has 12 residues. Trimming took 8 bases from V and 3 from J, leaving 10 bases between them. Germline CDR1 ENHRY, CDR2 SYGVKD. The CDR3 nucleotides are TGTGCCATCGGGGCTTTGGACACTGAAGCTTTCTTT. Protein product: CAIGALDTEAFF.

This clone was counted between two and nine times. This rearrangement joins TRBV10-1 to TRBJ2-7, with D possibly matching TRBD1 (6 bases). V lost 4 bases to trimming and J lost 2 bases, with 6 bases between them. The CDR3 loop spans 12 amino acids. Germline-derived CDR1 and CDR2 are WNHNN and SYGVQD (reference sequence). CDR3 nucleotide sequence: TGCGCCAGCAGTGCAGGGGCCTACGAGCAGTACTTC. As protein: CASSAGAYEQYF.

This clone has just a few counts. The rearrangement uses TRBV5-6 and TRBJ1-2; TRBD1 matches 8 bases. With V trimmed by 0 bases and J by 4 bases, 8 bases remained unmatched. The germline gives CDR1 SGHDT, CDR2 YYEEEE. The CDR3 is 16 residues long. The CDR3 bases are TGTGCCAGCAGCTTGGCGAGGACAGGGATGCGCTATGGCTACACCTTC. It is translated as CASSLARTGMRYGYTF.

The chain carries TRBV2 and TRBJ2-7, with D perhaps matching TRBD1 or TRBD2 (5 bases each). The CDR3 length is 18 residues. CDR1 is SNHLY and CDR2 is FYNNEI in the germline V gene. V shed 1 base and J shed 3 bases, with 22 bases lying between them. The CDR3 DNA sequence: TGTGCCAGCAGTGAAGATGTAACAGGCGGGTCACCCTACTACGAGCAGTACTTC. Translating it yields CASSEDVTGGSPYYEQYF.

The rearrangement uses TRBV5-1 and TRBJ2-7; 12 positions agree with TRBD1. With V trimmed by 4 bases and J by 5 bases, 7 bases remained unmatched. CDR3 length: 15 amino acids. Looked up from germline, CDR1 is SGHRS and CDR2 is YFSETQ. This CDR3 is CASSPGQGASHEQYF. DNA of the CDR3: TGCGCCAGCAGCCCGGGACAGGGGGCATCCCACGAGCAGTACTTC.

CDR3 sequence reads: CASSTLGSHEQYF. DNA for the CDR3: TGTGCCAGCAGTACGCTAGGGTCCCACGAGCAGTACTTC. The chain employs TRBV6-5 and TRBJ2-7; D unresolved. This CDR3 spans 13 amino acids. With 5 bases removed from V and 5 bases from J, the gap between germline ends came to 13 bases. Germline CDR1 MNHEY, CDR2 SVGAGI.

The genes are TRBV19 and TRBJ2-7, with TRBD2 matching 13 bases. CDR3 length: 16 amino acids. Per the germline V gene, CDR1 is LNHDA and CDR2 is SQIVND (reference sequence). V gave up 4 bases and J gave up 2 bases; unmatched junction bases: 5. The CDR3 DNA sequence: TGTGCCAGTAGTAAACTAGCGGGAGGGGAAACCTACGAGCAGTACTTC. Protein: CASSKLAGGETYEQYF.

A word on this clone: Germline and junction disagree at one end, which may indicate a read error. This chain joins TRBV6-1 and TRBJ2-7, with 7 bases identical to TRBD2. This CDR3 is 15 amino acids long. Germline V CDR1 and CDR2: MNHNS, SASEGT. The CDR3 region has the DNA TGTGCCAGCAGCCACCCTAGCGGACCCCCCTACGAGCGGTACTTC. It specifies CASSHPSGPPYERYF.

The V gene is TRBV5-7, the J gene TRBJ1-1, with TRBD1 as a possible D gene (6 bases). TRBV5-7 qualifies as an ORF whose function is uncertain. The CDR3 loop spans 16 amino acids. The V gene lost 1 base and the J gene lost 1 base, with 14 bases spanning the gap. The CDR3 protein is CASSLRRGSKNTEAFF. CDR3 DNA sequence: TGTGCCAGCAGCTTGCGAAGGGGGTCGAAGAACACTGAAGCTTTCTTT.

This chain connects TRBV5-6 to TRBJ2-7; 10 nucleotides align to TRBD2. Per germline, CDR1 SGHDT and CDR2 YYEEEE. The CDR3 is 15 residues long. V lost 4 bases and J lost 2; bases outside the gene matches: 6. DNA of the CDR3: TGTGCCAGCAGCCCTCTAGCGGGAGAACCCTACGAGCAGTACTTC. Translation gives CASSPLAGEPYEQYF.

This chain links TRBV14 with TRBJ2-7; D perhaps matches TRBD2 (5 bases). The germline gives CDR1 SGHDN, CDR2 FVKESK. The CDR3 has 13 amino acids. V gave up 2 bases and J gave up 6 bases, with 11 bases separating them. The CDR3 region is CASSQMLAVEQYF. The DNA of the CDR3 is TGTGCCAGCAGCCAAATGCTAGCCGTCGAGCAGTACTTC.

This chain joins TRBV27 and TRBJ1-5, with D perhaps TRBD1 (5 bases). The CDR3 is 14 residues long. Trimming removed 2 bases at V and 6 bases at J, with 11 bases between. Per germline, CDR1 MNHEY and CDR2 SMNVEV (reference sequence). The CDR3 spells CASSLIGVGQPQHF. As DNA, the CDR3 is TGTGCCAGCAGTTTAATAGGGGTGGGTCAGCCCCAGCATTTT.

The chain is built from TRBV2 and TRBJ1-1; D is undetermined. Germline V lookup: CDR1 SNHLY, CDR2 FYNNEI. The CDR3 extends over 15 amino acids. V dropped 7 bases and J dropped 2 bases, with 17 bases sitting between them. The CDR3 DNA is TGTGCCAGCAAAAAAAGCTCCCCCGGAAACACTGAAGCTTTCTTT. This codes for CASKKSSPGNTEAFF.

The J gene is TRBJ2-7, the V gene TRBV27; the match to TRBD1 covers 10 bases. With V trimmed by 0 bases and J by 3 bases, 5 bases remained unmatched. Germline V gene lookup returns CDR1 MNHEY and CDR2 SMNVEV (reference sequence). There are 16 residues in the CDR3. The CDR3 nucleotides are TGTGCCAGCAGTTTATCTGGGACAGGGGTCGGCTACGAGCAGTACTTC. Protein sequence: CASSLSGTGVGYEQYF.

The count of this clone is one. The rearrangement links TRBV14 to TRBJ2-7; 10 nucleotides match TRBD1. CDR3 length: 16 amino acids. Germline CDR1 reads SGHDN; CDR2 reads FVKESK. V lost 6 bases to trimming and J lost 3 bases; unmatched junction nucleotides: 11. The CDR3 nucleotides are TGTGCCAGCAGTCTATTTGGGGGGACAGGGGTCTACGAGCAGTACTTC. Amino acids: CASSLFGGTGVYEQYF.

V gene TRBV10-3 combines with J gene TRBJ1-5; D unclear. The V end lost 0 bases, the J end lost 8 bases, and 14 bases lay between the germline ends. The CDR3 runs 15 residues. From germline, CDR1 is ENHRY and CDR2 SYGVKD. This CDR3 is CAISESSLKGEPQHF. In DNA, the CDR3 is TGTGCCATCAGTGAGTCGTCGTTAAAAGGAGAGCCCCAGCATTTT.

The rearrangement joins TRBV2 to TRBJ2-7; either TRBD1 or TRBD2 may fit D (6 bases each). V was cut by 2 bases and J by 5 bases, with 13 bases left in between. The CDR3 has 14 residues. CDR1 SNHLY and CDR2 FYNNEI come from the germline V gene. CDR3 nucleotide sequence: TGTGCCAGCAGTGAAAACAGGGACTCTAACGAGCAGTACTTC. Its translation: CASSENRDSNEQYF.

This clone was observed a few times. J is TRBJ2-7 and V is TRBV7-9; the D gene is possibly TRBD1 (5 bases). The CDR3 sequence is 14 residues long. V lost 5 bases to trimming and J lost 3 bases, with 14 bases between them. CDR1 and CDR2 from the germline V gene are SEHNR and FQNEAQ (reference sequence). CDR3 in DNA: TGTGCCAGCAGCAAGACAGAGGCCCTCTACGAGCAGTACTTC. Amino acids: CASSKTEALYEQYF.